These 20 T cell receptor beta chains originate from one sample sequenced in a study of blood T cell repertoires in COVID-19 (dated by TCRdb to 2018 to 2021). The method behind the library was the immunoSEQ multiplex PCR assay. TCRdb retrieved this table from immuneACCESS and kept in-frame rearrangements only. Not all clones are present; in checked studies, unresolved V genes account for under half, and no reason is known for the remainder. Across this sample there are roughly 250,000 clones, with under 85% seen only once. The ten largest clones capture approximately 4% of the sample. The sequenced sample consisted of peripheral blood. These receptors originate from a woman aged 40 to 55 with active or convalescent COVID-19.

This clone was detected only a few times. The chain uses TRBV15 and TRBJ2-5, with D possibly matching TRBD2 (5 bases). CDR1 and CDR2 from the germline V gene are LNHNV and YYDKDF (reference sequence). The CDR3 has 17 amino acids. The germline V and J ends were trimmed by 0 bases and 1 base, with 15 bases remaining between them. CDR3 in amino acids: CATSRDRRGLTQETQYF. DNA of the CDR3: TGTGCCACCAGCAGAGACCGGAGAGGGCTAACCCAAGAGACCCAGTACTTC.

The rearrangement joins TRBV19 to TRBJ2-3, with TRBD1 matching 9 bases. Germline V CDR1 and CDR2: LNHDA, SQIVND (reference sequence). V was pared by 6 bases and J by 5 bases, with 9 bases of the junction left unmatched. CDR3 length equals 15 residues. The CDR3 reads CASRTGQGGGDTQYF. CDR3 DNA sequence: TGTGCCAGTAGAACGGGACAGGGCGGGGGAGATACGCAGTATTTT.

The rearrangement uses TRBV7-9 and TRBJ2-3; perhaps TRBD1 as D (5 bases). Trimming shortened V by 1 base and J by 14 bases, and 13 bases separated the two germline ends. CDR1 is SEHNR and CDR2 is FQNEAQ in the germline V gene (reference sequence). CDR3 length equals 12 residues. This CDR3 is CASSLEGHTWYF. CDR3 bases: TGTGCCAGCAGCTTAGAAGGACACACATGGTATTTT.

The chain links TRBV9 to TRBJ1-1; D unresolved. CDR1 SGDLS and CDR2 YYNGEE come from the germline V gene. The V end lost 3 bases, the J end lost 7 bases, and 19 bases lay between the germline ends. This CDR3 comprises 15 residues. The CDR3 DNA follows: TGTGCCAGCAGCGCCGACGTTGTGGGCTTGGATGAAGCTTTCTTT. It is translated as CASSADVVGLDEAFF. Full variable domain (missing parts from reference TRBV9 and TRBJ1-1): DSGVTQTPKHLITATGQRVTLRCSPRSGDLSVYWYQQSLDQGLQFLIQYYNGEERAKGNILERFSAQQFPDLHSELNLSSLELGDSALYFCASSADVVGLDEAFFGQGTRLTVV.

V gene TRBV10-1 combines with J gene TRBJ1-6; 7 bases match TRBD1. The J segment lost 9 bases and the V segment lost 5 bases, leaving 7 bases of the junction unmatched. This CDR3 has 14 amino acids. CDR1 and CDR2 (germline): WNHNN, SYGVQD (reference sequence). The CDR3 spells CASSHGQAGSPLHF. DNA of the CDR3: TGCGCCAGCAGTCATGGACAGGCAGGTTCACCCCTCCACTTT.

This chain connects TRBV19 to TRBJ1-2, with D tentatively TRBD1 (5 bases). Trimming removed 5 bases from V and 4 bases from J, with 20 bases in between. Germline CDR1 LNHDA, CDR2 SQIVND (reference sequence). The CDR3 covers 16 residues. The CDR3: CASSLVETVHAYGYTF. The CDR3 nucleotides are TGTGCCAGTAGTCTTGTTGAGACAGTTCACGCCTATGGCTACACCTTC. The full variable domain, rest sourced from reference TRBV19 and TRBJ1-2, is DGGITQSPKYLFRKEGQNVTLSCEQNLNHDAMYWYRQDPGQGLRLIYYSQIVNDFQKGDIAEGYSVSREKKESFPLTVTSAQKNPTAFYLCASSLVETVHAYGYTFGSGTRLTVV.

J is TRBJ2-1 and V is TRBV7-3, with 8 bases matching TRBD2. This CDR3 comprises 15 residues. V was clipped by 5 bases and J by 4 bases; unmatched bases: 7. The germline V gene encodes CDR1 SGHTA and CDR2 FQGTGA. In DNA, the CDR3 is TGTGCCAGCAGCCCGGTAGCGGGGCCGTACAATGAGCAGTTCTTC. Amino acid sequence: CASSPVAGPYNEQFF.

This clone occurred once. V usage is TRBV30 and J usage is TRBJ1-4; 7 nucleotides align to TRBD1. In germline, CDR1 is GTSNPN, CDR2 SVGIG (reference sequence). The CDR3 is 14 amino acids. The trim removed 2 bases at V and 6 bases at J, leaving 6 bases unmatched. CDR3 nucleotide sequence: TGTGCCTGGAGTAAGGGGACAGCAGATGAAAAACTGTTTTTT. Translating gives CAWSKGTADEKLFF.

In DNA form, the CDR3 reads TGTGCCAGCAGTTTCCGGACAGGGGGTCCCTCTGGGGCCAACGTCCTGACTTTC. It encodes CASSFRTGGPSGANVLTF. The chain links TRBV28 to TRBJ2-6; 10 bases fit TRBD1. Germline CDR1 MDHEN, CDR2 SYDVKM. The CDR3 has 18 amino acids. V was clipped by 3 bases and J by 0 bases; unmatched bases: 5.

This chain connects TRBV5-1 to TRBJ1-2, with TRBD1 as a possible D gene (5 bases). The CDR3 totals 15 residues. Germline assignment: CDR1 SGHRS and CDR2 YFSETQ. V was pared by 0 bases and J by 4 bases, with 13 bases between. The CDR3 DNA reads as TGCGCCAGCAGCTTGGTCCCAGGGTCTAGCTATGGCTACACCTTC. It codes for CASSLVPGSSYGYTF. The variable domain in full, completed from reference TRBV5-1 and TRBJ1-2, reads KAGVTQTPRYLIKTRGQQVTLSCSPISGHRSVSWYQQTPGQGLQFLFEYFSETQRNKGNFPGRFSGRQFSNSRSEMNVSTLELGDSALYLCASSLVPGSSYGYTFGSGTRLTVV.

The chain is built from TRBV30 and TRBJ1-2, with 7 positions matching TRBD1. Looked up from germline, CDR1 is GTSNPN and CDR2 is SVGIG (reference sequence). V shed 5 bases, J shed 8 bases, and the junction held 17 bases outside the gene matches. This CDR3 spans 15 amino acids. The CDR3 spells CAWDSSGGQRRGYTF. The CDR3 DNA reads as TGTGCCTGGGATTCTTCAGGGGGGCAGCGTCGCGGCTACACCTTC.

The chain is built from TRBV3-1 (or the pseudogene TRBV3-2) and TRBJ1-5, with unresolved D. Germline V gives CDR1 LGHDT, CDR2 YNNKEL (reference sequence). The CDR3 totals 15 residues. Trimming cost V 0 bases and J 1 base, with 7 bases left between them. CDR3 loop: CASSQDVVSNQPQHF. The CDR3 nucleotides are TGTGCCAGCAGCCAAGACGTCGTAAGCAATCAGCCCCAGCATTTT.

The J gene is TRBJ1-5, the V gene TRBV28; weak D call: TRBD1 (5 bases). The CDR3 extends over 15 amino acids. Germline loops: CDR1 MDHEN, CDR2 SYDVKM. V was trimmed by 5 bases and J by 1 base, leaving 12 bases between them. The CDR3, as DNA: TGTGCCAGCAGTAACTTCCAGGGCAGCAATCAGCCCCAGCATTTT. The encoded protein is CASSNFQGSNQPQHF.

The chain joins TRBV10-2 to TRBJ2-3; 7 nucleotides agree with TRBD2. The CDR3 contains 13 residues. Germline V gene sequence: CDR1 WSHSY, CDR2 SAAADI. V was clipped by 6 bases and J by 3 bases; unmatched bases: 3. The CDR3 sequence: CASRGDYTDTQYF. CDR3 bases: TGCGCCAGCAGAGGGGACTATACAGATACGCAGTATTTT.

Worth noting for this clone: This sample includes further DNA sequences coding for the same CDR3. J is TRBJ1-2 and V is TRBV28; possible D gene TRBD1, 5 bases. The CDR3 extends over 13 amino acids. Germline-derived CDR1 and CDR2 are MDHEN and SYDVKM. Trimming stripped 6 bases from V and 1 base from J, with 9 bases between. CDR3 sequence (DNA): TGTGCCAGCAGCCTCGGGGGTAACTATGGCTACACCTTC. Translated, it gives CASSLGGNYGYTF.

The chain carries TRBV10-1 and TRBJ2-3; possible D gene TRBD1, 6 bases. The V end lost 1 base, the J end lost 4 bases, and 12 bases lay between the germline ends. Germline V gives CDR1 WNHNN, CDR2 SYGVQD (reference sequence). This CDR3 contains 15 residues. CDR3 DNA sequence: TGCGCCAGCAGTGAGTTTCGGGCAGGGGCAGATACGCAGTATTTT. Protein sequence: CASSEFRAGADTQYF.

Comments on this clone: Other DNA sequences from this sample encode an identical CDR3 as well. This rearrangement joins TRBV30 to TRBJ1-1, with D uncertain. Trimming shortened V by 0 bases and J by 1 base, and 9 bases separated the two germline ends. Germline V gene lookup returns CDR1 GTSNPN and CDR2 SVGIG (reference sequence). This CDR3 is 14 amino acids long. The CDR3 bases are TGTGCCTGGAGTGTGAGTGGGAGGAACACTGAAGCTTTCTTT. As protein: CAWSVSGRNTEAFF.

The J gene is TRBJ1-5, the V gene TRBV3-1 (or the pseudogene TRBV3-2); D is ambiguous. The ends were cut back, 4 bases at V and 7 bases at J, with 14 bases in the middle. CDR1 and CDR2 from the germline V gene are LGHDT and YNNKEL (reference sequence). This CDR3 spans 14 amino acids. This CDR3 is CASSLVPQVQPQHF. The CDR3 DNA sequence: TGTGCCAGCAGCCTCGTACCCCAGGTGCAGCCCCAGCATTTT.

V usage is TRBV5-3 and J usage is TRBJ1-2; possible D gene TRBD1, 6 bases. TRBV5-3 is known as an ORF, though its function is uncertain. The CDR3 covers 13 residues. Trimming stripped 3 bases from V and 5 bases from J, with 11 bases between. The CDR3 is CARSWGRRYGYTF. Written as DNA, the CDR3 is TGTGCCAGAAGCTGGGGGCGAAGGTATGGCTACACCTTC.

This chain uses TRBV30 with TRBJ1-2, with TRBD1 matching over 7 bases. Germline V gene lookup returns CDR1 GTSNPN and CDR2 SVGIG (reference sequence). Trimming took 2 bases from V and 5 from J; bases not matched to a gene: 2. This CDR3 region has 12 residues. This CDR3 reads CAWSKQGYGYTF. In nucleotides, the CDR3 is TGTGCCTGGAGTAAACAGGGGTATGGCTACACCTTC.